What follows are 19 T cell receptor beta chains derived from one specimen sequenced in a study of T-cell reconstitution after alpha-beta-depleted transplantation in children. Unique molecular identifiers were built into the TCRbeta library. TCRdb fed the PCR reads into MiXCR, producing one record per CDR3 protein. The sample includes about 870,000 distinct CDR3 sequences, approximately 15% of them seen just once. The source was PBMCs, mostly from graft donor cells, collected 360 days after TCRalphabeta/CD19-depleted stem cell transplant. These receptors all come from a male patient aged 5 to 17 who had a stem cell transplant for acute lymphoblastic leukemia, so the T cells may come from the graft donor.

This chain's CDR3 is CASSLKGFHEQYF. CDR3 in DNA: TGTGCCAGCAGCTTAAAAGGGTTCCACGAGCAGTACTTC. This chain uses TRBV11-3 with TRBJ2-7; D gene unclear. CDR1 and CDR2 from the germline V gene are SGHNT and YENEEA. V lost 2 bases and J lost 5, with 10 bases in between. CDR3 length: 13 amino acids.

The chain is built from TRBV15 and TRBJ2-1, with TRBD2 identical over 13 bases. V shed 0 bases, J shed 1 base, and the junction held 3 bases outside the gene matches. Germline V gene lookup returns CDR1 LNHNV and CDR2 YYDKDF (reference sequence). The CDR3 loop spans 18 amino acids. The CDR3 DNA is TGTGCCACCAGCAGAGACTTGACTAGCGGGAGGTCCTACAATGAGCAGTTCTTC. Translation gives CATSRDLTSGRSYNEQFF.

This clonotype turned up a few times. The chain combines TRBV10-3 with TRBJ2-5; 9 bases map to TRBD2. The V and J ends lost 2 bases and 2 bases, in that order; junction bases with no gene match: 6. Germline lookup yields CDR1 ENHRY and CDR2 SYGVKD. The CDR3 contains 16 residues. CDR3 DNA: TGTGCCATCAGTGAGAATAGCGGGAGTGTTCAAGAGACCCAGTACTTC. It translates to CAISENSGSVQETQYF.

This chain connects TRBV27 to TRBJ2-1; TRBD2 might be the D (5 bases). V gave up 6 bases and J gave up 0 bases, with 12 bases separating them. There are 15 residues in the CDR3. Germline assignment: CDR1 MNHEY and CDR2 SMNVEV (reference sequence). CDR3 nucleotides: TGTGCCAGCAGACCCTTAACTAGCTCCTACAATGAGCAGTTCTTC. It codes for CASRPLTSSYNEQFF.

This chain joins TRBV20-1 and TRBJ2-5; TRBD2 aligns across 11 bases. Germline V CDR1 and CDR2: DFQATT, SNEGSKA (reference sequence). The V gene end was trimmed by 6 bases and the J gene end by 5 bases; junction bases not matched to a gene: 8. The CDR3 runs 14 residues. The CDR3 here is CSAPPSGRWETQYF. As DNA, the CDR3 is TGCAGTGCCCCCCCTAGCGGGAGGTGGGAGACCCAGTACTTC.

Only a few counts were recorded for this clonotype. The rearrangement uses TRBV7-3 and TRBJ2-7; TRBD2 is a possible D gene (6 bases). Germline CDR1 is SGHTA and CDR2 is FQGTGA. Trimming stripped 6 bases from V and 1 base from J, with 13 bases between. The CDR3 covers 14 residues. CDR3 region: CASRDPRESYEQYF. CDR3 nucleotide sequence: TGTGCCAGCAGGGATCCCCGGGAGTCCTACGAGCAGTACTTC.

The V and J genes are TRBV5-1 and TRBJ2-4; D gene unclear. This CDR3 comprises 18 residues. The V gene's germline CDR1 is SGHRS and CDR2 YFSETQ. Trimming removed 3 bases at V and 6 bases at J, with 25 bases between. The CDR3 here is CASSSLTTTLGGLNIQYF. The DNA of the CDR3 is TGCGCCAGCAGCTCCCTGACGACGACACTCGGTGGGTTAAACATTCAGTACTTC.

This clonotype occurred a few times. The rearrangement joins TRBV12-3 or TRBV12-4 to TRBJ2-3; no reliable D call. The CDR3 loop spans 12 amino acids. V lost 5 bases, J lost 8 bases, and 11 bases lay in between. CDR3 sequence reads: CASSPGTSTQYF. The CDR3 coding sequence is TGTGCCAGCAGTCCCGGAACGAGTACGCAGTATTTT.

This clonotype was counted between two and nine times. The chain has TRBV5-5 and TRBJ2-4, with TRBD2 matching 8 bases. V shed 2 bases, J shed 0 bases, and the junction held 7 bases outside the gene matches. The CDR3 runs 17 residues. CDR1 and CDR2 from the germline V gene are SGHKS and YYEKEE (reference sequence). CDR3 amino acids: CASSFGRGGLAKNIQYF. The CDR3 nucleotides read TGTGCCAGCAGCTTCGGCCGGGGGGGTCTAGCCAAAAACATTCAGTACTTC. Complete variable domain (other parts from reference TRBV5-5 and TRBJ2-4): DAGVTQSPTHLIKTRGQQVTLRCSPISGHKSVSWYQQVLGQGPQFIFQYYEKEERGRGNFPDRFSARQFPNYSSELNVNALLLGDSALYLCASSFGRGGLAKNIQYFGAGTRLSVL.

This clonotype was seen at least ten times. The J gene is TRBJ2-7, the V gene TRBV3-1, with D maybe TRBD2 (6 bases). The V end was cut by 4 bases, the J end by 4 bases, with 14 bases between. Germline V gives CDR1 LGHDT, CDR2 YNNKEL (reference sequence). The CDR3 has 14 residues. The CDR3 spells CASSPRAGTYEQYF. DNA for the CDR3: TGTGCCAGCAGCCCAAGGGCGGGAACATACGAGCAGTACTTC.

This clonotype appeared a few times. The chain has TRBV4-2 and TRBJ2-3, with D hard to call. The germline gives CDR1 LGHNA, CDR2 YNFKEQ. With 1 base removed from V and 5 bases from J, the gap between germline ends came to 13 bases. The CDR3 sequence is 15 residues long. The CDR3 region has the DNA TGTGCCAGCAGCCAAGTGGAAGTCGCCGAAGATACGCAGTATTTT. Residues: CASSQVEVAEDTQYF.

This clonotype was counted only a few times. The chain employs TRBV6-5 and TRBJ1-1; D gene unclear. The CDR3 consists of 13 residues. V dropped 2 bases and J dropped 8 bases, with 12 bases sitting between them. In germline, CDR1 is MNHEY, CDR2 SVGAGI. CDR3 nucleotides: TGTGCCAGCAGTTACGGGATAGGGCTAGAAGCTTTCTTT. Its protein product is CASSYGIGLEAFF.

This clonotype was seen only a few times. The rearrangement joins TRBV5-1 to TRBJ2-3, with 11 bases matching TRBD1. The germline V gene has CDR1 SGHRS and CDR2 YFSETQ. The J segment lost 3 bases and the V segment lost 4 bases, leaving 7 bases of the junction unmatched. CDR3 size: 16 residues. CDR3 loop: CASSIGQGAMTDTQYF. The CDR3, as DNA: TGCGCCAGCAGCATAGGACAGGGGGCAATGACAGATACGCAGTATTTT.

The chain recombines TRBV6-1 with TRBJ2-1; possible D gene TRBD1, 5 bases. CDR3 length: 14 amino acids. Per the germline V gene, CDR1 is MNHNS and CDR2 is SASEGT. The ends were cut back, 6 bases at V and 7 bases at J, with 16 bases in the middle. CDR3 residues: CASRPQGIRNEQFF. CDR3 nucleotide sequence: TGTGCCAGCAGACCGCAGGGTATTAGGAATGAGCAGTTCTTC.

The table lists this clonotype with a few counts. This chain joins TRBV19 and TRBJ2-2, with 8 positions matching TRBD2. Germline CDR1 and CDR2: LNHDA and SQIVND (reference sequence). Losses at the gene ends were 4 bases for V and 5 bases for J; bases not matched to a gene: 9. This CDR3 has 16 amino acids. The CDR3 protein is CASSNILAVGTGELFF. The DNA for the CDR3 is TGTGCCAGTAGTAATATACTAGCGGTCGGGACCGGGGAGCTGTTTTTT. Together with reference TRBV19 and TRBJ2-2, the CDR3 gives the full variable domain: DGGITQSPKYLFRKEGQNVTLSCEQNLNHDAMYWYRQDPGQGLRLIYYSQIVNDFQKGDIAEGYSVSREKKESFPLTVTSAQKNPTAFYLCASSNILAVGTGELFFGEGSRLTVL.

This clonotype has at least ten counts. The chain carries TRBV24-1 and TRBJ2-5; 7 bases map to TRBD1. Germline assignment: CDR1 KGHDR and CDR2 SFDVKD. The CDR3 consists of 14 residues. Trimming at V came to 5 bases and at J to 1 base, leaving 3 bases not matched to a gene. CDR3 sequence (DNA): TGTGCCACCAGTGCCCGACAGGGCCAAGAGACCCAGTACTTC. Translated: CATSARQGQETQYF.

The chain links TRBV4-1 to TRBJ2-7; 9 positions agree with TRBD1. J gave up 6 bases and V 4 bases, and 7 bases lay outside the gene matches. Germline V gives CDR1 MGHRA, CDR2 YSYEKL. There are 14 residues in the CDR3. The CDR3, as DNA: TGCGCCAGCAGCCCTACCGGGACAGGGCTCGAGCAGTACTTC. It specifies CASSPTGTGLEQYF.

In this sample, this clonotype turned up a few times. The rearrangement uses TRBV7-2 and TRBJ2-3; D gene uncertain. Germline-derived CDR1 and CDR2 are SGHTA and FQGNSA. The CDR3 is 14 residues long. Trimming left V 2 bases short and J 4 bases short, with 10 bases between. The CDR3 sequence: CASSLQNPPDTQYF. The CDR3 nucleotides read TGTGCCAGCAGCTTACAGAACCCACCAGATACGCAGTATTTT.

This clonotype has only a few counts. This chain uses TRBV15 with TRBJ1-5; TRBD1 is a possible D gene (6 bases). The CDR3 runs to 12 residues. Germline assignment: CDR1 LNHNV and CDR2 YYDKDF (reference sequence). Trimming took 8 bases from V and 1 from J, leaving 6 bases between them. The CDR3 region has the DNA TGTGCCACCGGACAGAGCAATCAGCCCCAGCATTTT. The encoded protein is CATGQSNQPQHF.